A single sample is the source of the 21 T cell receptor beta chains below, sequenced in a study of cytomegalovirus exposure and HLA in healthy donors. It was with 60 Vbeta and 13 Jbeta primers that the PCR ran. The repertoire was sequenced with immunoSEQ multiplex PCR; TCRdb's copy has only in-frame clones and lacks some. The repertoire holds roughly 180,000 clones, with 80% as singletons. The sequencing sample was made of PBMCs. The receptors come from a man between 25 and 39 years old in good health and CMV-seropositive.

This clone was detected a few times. CDR3 in DNA: TGCGCCAGCAGCATGGCGCAAGAGACCCAGTACTTC. The encoded protein is CASSMAQETQYF. The chain couples TRBV5-1 to TRBJ2-5, with D unresolved. The CDR3 runs 12 residues. Germline loops: CDR1 SGHRS, CDR2 YFSETQ. Trimming took off 4 bases at V and 2 bases at J, with 6 bases between the two ends.

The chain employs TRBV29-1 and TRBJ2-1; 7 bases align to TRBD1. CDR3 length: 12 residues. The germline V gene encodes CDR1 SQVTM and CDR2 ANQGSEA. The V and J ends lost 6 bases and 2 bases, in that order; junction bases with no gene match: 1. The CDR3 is CSVDRAYNEQFF. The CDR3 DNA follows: TGCAGCGTCGACAGGGCCTACAATGAGCAGTTCTTC.

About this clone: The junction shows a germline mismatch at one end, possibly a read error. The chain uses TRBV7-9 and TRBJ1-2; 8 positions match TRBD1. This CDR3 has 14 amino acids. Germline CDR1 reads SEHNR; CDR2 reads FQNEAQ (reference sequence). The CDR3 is CSSSQTGTGDGYTF. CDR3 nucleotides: TGTTCCAGCAGCCAGACCGGGACAGGAGATGGCTACACCTTC.

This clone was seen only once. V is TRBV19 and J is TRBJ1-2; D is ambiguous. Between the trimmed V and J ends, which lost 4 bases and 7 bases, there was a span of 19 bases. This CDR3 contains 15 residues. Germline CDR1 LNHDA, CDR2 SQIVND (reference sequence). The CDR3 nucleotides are TGTGCCAGTAGTACCACTCACTCTGCAGGCTCTGGCTACACCTTC. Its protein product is CASSTTHSAGSGYTF.

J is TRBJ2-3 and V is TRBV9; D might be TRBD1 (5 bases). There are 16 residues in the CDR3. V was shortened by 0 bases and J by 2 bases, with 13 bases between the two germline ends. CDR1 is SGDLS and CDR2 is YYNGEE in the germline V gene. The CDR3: CASSVDGASPTDTQYF. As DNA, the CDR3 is TGTGCCAGCAGCGTAGATGGGGCTTCACCCACAGATACGCAGTATTTT.

CDR3 sequence (DNA): TGCGCCAGCCGGGACTTCTCCTACAATGAGCAGTTCTTC. Residues: CASRDFSYNEQFF. The chain uses TRBV5-1 and TRBJ2-1; D might be TRBD2 (6 bases). CDR3 length equals 13 residues. Germline lookup yields CDR1 SGHRS and CDR2 YFSETQ. V lost 7 bases and J lost 0, with 8 bases in between. The variable domain in full, completed from reference TRBV5-1 and TRBJ2-1, reads KAGVTQTPRYLIKTRGQQVTLSCSPISGHRSVSWYQQTPGQGLQFLFEYFSETQRNKGNFPGRFSGRQFSNSRSEMNVSTLELGDSALYLCASRDFSYNEQFFGPGTRLTVL.

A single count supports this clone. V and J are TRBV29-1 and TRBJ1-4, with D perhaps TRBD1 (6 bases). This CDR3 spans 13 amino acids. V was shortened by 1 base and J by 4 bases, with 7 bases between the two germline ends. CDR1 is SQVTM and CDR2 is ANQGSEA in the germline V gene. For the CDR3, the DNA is TGCAGCGTTGAAGGGACAGATAATGAAAAACTGTTTTTT. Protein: CSVEGTDNEKLFF.

Written as DNA, the CDR3 is TGTGCCAGTAGTTCCAGCCCCGGGACAGGGCTGGACTATGGCTACACCTTC. Protein product: CASSSSPGTGLDYGYTF. The chain links TRBV19 to TRBJ1-2; 9 nucleotides match TRBD1. The CDR3 has 17 amino acids. CDR1 is LNHDA and CDR2 is SQIVND in the germline V gene (reference sequence). Germline trimming cut 5 bases from V and 3 bases from J; bases unmatched to any gene: 13.

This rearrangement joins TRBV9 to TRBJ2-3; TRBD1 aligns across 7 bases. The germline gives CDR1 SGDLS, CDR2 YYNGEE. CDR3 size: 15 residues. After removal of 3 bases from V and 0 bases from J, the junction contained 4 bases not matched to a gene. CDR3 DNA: TGTGCCAGCAGCGCCAAGACAGGGAGCACAGATACGCAGTATTTT. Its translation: CASSAKTGSTDTQYF. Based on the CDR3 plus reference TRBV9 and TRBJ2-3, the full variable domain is DSGVTQTPKHLITATGQRVTLRCSPRSGDLSVYWYQQSLDQGLQFLIQYYNGEERAKGNILERFSAQQFPDLHSELNLSSLELGDSALYFCASSAKTGSTDTQYFGPGTRLTVL.

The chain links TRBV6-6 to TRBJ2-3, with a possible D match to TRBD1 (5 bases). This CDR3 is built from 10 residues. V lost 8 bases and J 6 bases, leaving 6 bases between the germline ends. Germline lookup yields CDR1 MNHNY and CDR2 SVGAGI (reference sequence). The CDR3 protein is CASQGDTQYF. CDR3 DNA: TGTGCCAGCCAGGGCGATACGCAGTATTTT.

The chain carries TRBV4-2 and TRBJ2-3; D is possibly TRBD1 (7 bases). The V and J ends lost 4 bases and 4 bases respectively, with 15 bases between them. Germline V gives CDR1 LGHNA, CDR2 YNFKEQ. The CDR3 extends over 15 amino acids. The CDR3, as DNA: TGTGCCAGCAGCCCCCGACAGGGAGGTGCAGATACGCAGTATTTT. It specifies CASSPRQGGADTQYF.

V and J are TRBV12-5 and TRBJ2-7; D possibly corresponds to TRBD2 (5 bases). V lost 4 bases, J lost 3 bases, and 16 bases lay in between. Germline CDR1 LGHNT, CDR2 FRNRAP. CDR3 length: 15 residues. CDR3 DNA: TGTGCTAGTGGTTCCCCCCGAGGAGGCCGCTACGAGCAGTACTTC. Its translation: CASGSPRGGRYEQYF.

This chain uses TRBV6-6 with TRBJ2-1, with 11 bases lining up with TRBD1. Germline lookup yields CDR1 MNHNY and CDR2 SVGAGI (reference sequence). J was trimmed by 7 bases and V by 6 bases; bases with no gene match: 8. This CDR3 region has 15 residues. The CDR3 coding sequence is TGTGCCAGCAGCCCCGGGACAGGGGGGGTAAATGAGCAGTTCTTC. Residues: CASSPGTGGVNEQFF.

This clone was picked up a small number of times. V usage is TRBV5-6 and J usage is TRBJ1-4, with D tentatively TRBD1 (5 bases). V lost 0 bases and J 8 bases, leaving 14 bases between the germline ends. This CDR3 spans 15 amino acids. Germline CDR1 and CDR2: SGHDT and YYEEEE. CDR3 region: CASSLAFWGDEKLFF. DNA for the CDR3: TGTGCCAGCAGCTTGGCTTTTTGGGGCGACGAAAAACTGTTTTTT.

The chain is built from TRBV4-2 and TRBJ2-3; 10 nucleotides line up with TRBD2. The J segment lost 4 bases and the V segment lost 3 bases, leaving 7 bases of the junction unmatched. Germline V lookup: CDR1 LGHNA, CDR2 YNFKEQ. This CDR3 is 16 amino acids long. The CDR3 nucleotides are TGTGCCAGCAGCCAGGCGCTAGCGGGAGCGTCAGATACGCAGTATTTT. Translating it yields CASSQALAGASDTQYF.

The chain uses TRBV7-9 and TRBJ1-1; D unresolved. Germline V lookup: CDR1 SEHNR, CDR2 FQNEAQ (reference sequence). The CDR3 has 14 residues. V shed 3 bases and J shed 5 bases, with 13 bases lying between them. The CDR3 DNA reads TGTGCCAGCAGCTTGGTTGGGAGTAAAACTGAAGCTTTCTTT. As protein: CASSLVGSKTEAFF.

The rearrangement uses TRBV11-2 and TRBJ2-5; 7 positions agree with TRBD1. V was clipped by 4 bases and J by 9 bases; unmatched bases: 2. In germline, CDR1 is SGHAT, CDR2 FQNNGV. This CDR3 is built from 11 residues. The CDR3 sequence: CASSSQGAQYF. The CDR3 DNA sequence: TGTGCCAGCAGCTCCCAGGGGGCCCAGTACTTC.

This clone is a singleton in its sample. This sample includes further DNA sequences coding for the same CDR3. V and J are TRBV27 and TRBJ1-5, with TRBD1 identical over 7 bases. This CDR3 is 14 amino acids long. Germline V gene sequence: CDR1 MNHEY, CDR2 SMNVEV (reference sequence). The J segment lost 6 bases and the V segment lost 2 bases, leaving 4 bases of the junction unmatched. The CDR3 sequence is CASSLGQGGQPQHF. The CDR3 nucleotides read TGTGCCAGCAGTTTAGGGCAGGGGGGTCAGCCCCAGCATTTT.

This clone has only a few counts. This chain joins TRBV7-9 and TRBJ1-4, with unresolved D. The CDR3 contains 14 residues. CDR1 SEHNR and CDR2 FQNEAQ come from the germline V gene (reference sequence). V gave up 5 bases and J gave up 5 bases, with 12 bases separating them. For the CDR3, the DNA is TGTGCCAGCAGCGCCCCGACCAGGAATGAAAAACTGTTTTTT. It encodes CASSAPTRNEKLFF.

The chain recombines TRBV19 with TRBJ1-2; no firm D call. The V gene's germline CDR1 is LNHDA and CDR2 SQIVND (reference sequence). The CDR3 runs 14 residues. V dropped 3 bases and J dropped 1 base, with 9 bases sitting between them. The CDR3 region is CASSIQNHNYGYTF. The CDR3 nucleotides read TGTGCCAGTAGTATTCAGAACCATAACTATGGCTACACCTTC.

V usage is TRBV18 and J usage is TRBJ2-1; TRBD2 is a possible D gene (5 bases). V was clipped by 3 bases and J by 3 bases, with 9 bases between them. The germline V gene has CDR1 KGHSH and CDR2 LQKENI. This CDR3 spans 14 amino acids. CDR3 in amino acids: CASSPDSNYNEQFF. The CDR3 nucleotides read TGTGCCAGCTCACCGGACTCAAACTACAATGAGCAGTTCTTC. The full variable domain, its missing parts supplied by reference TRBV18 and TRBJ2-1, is NAGVMQNPRHLVRRRGQEARLRCSPMKGHSHVYWYRQLPEEGLKFMVYLQKENIIDESGMPKERFSAEFPKEGPSILRIQQVVRGDSAAYFCASSPDSNYNEQFFGPGTRLTVL.